Given below is one T cell receptor beta chain in context. This clone has only a few counts. Its cognate antigen has yet to be identified. The input lacks base qualities; no much larger clone sits a single base away. Library preparation employed the immunoSEQ multiplex PCR assay. The multiplex PCR relied on a mix of 60 forward primers for TCR Vbeta segments and 13 reverse primers for TCR Jbeta segments. The CDR3 region of rearranged TCR beta genes was amplified from genomic DNA by a multiplex PCR assay. The Illumina HiSeq System was used to sequence the amplified TCR beta libraries as 87-base-pair reads. In the original analysis: A later analysis tallied 75 million to 85 million unique TCR beta chains across the 640 or so repertoires, and approximately 9.9 million of those chains were shared by two or more donors. A nearest-neighbor algorithm error-corrected the raw reads and collapsed the reads into unique sequences, merging closely related sequences to remove PCR and sequencing errors. CDR3 sequences were aligned to IMGT reference sequences to assign V, D and J gene segments. For a sequence to be retained, a match of at least six nucleotides was required to both a V gene segment and a J gene segment. A rearrangement counted as productive if the CDR3 had no stop codons and remained in frame with V and J, and every other rearrangement counted as non-productive. CDR3 was defined by IMGT convention, running from the second conserved V-encoded cysteine to the conserved J-encoded phenylalanine. Sequences without an unambiguous match to a single V gene segment were excluded from the earlier analysis of several hundred of the donors. In an earlier analysis of more than 500 of the donors, a V segment was called functional when productive rearrangements were above 56.7%, and segregating when the standard deviation between donors exceeded 5%. A statistical classification framework was built for diagnosing cytomegalovirus status from the catalog of TCR beta chain sequences. In a later analysis, V and J genes were assigned by comparing TCR nucleotide sequences against IMGT/GENE-DB human TR gene sequences. The TCRdist pipeline was used in a later analysis to assign CDR3 sequences and most-parsimonious VDJ recombination scenarios. In a later analysis, every TCR beta chain was defined by the combination of its CDR3 amino acid sequence and its V-gene family, and reads without a unique V-gene family were dropped. To address suspected cross-contamination and a sequencing artifact, a later analysis removed some 620 highly shared, low-generation-probability nucleotide sequences. A later analysis calculated a clonal expansion index for each public chain from normalized within-repertoire ranks of inferred template counts. In a later analysis, generation probabilities were computed with a VDJ recombination model fitted to out-of-frame rearrangements, and the resulting probabilities were checked against IGoR. Hypergeometric tests were used in a later analysis to score TCR-TCR, TCR-HLA and TCR-CMV co-occurrence, with a repertoire-size bias correction applied to the TCR pairs. A later analysis estimated false discovery rates by permuting HLA or CMV assignments 20 times. In a later analysis, co-occurring TCRs were grouped using DBSCAN, and TCRdist sequence similarity was added for clustering within HLA-allele-positive subsets. For co-occurrence clustering, repertoires with fewer than 30,000 or more than 120,000 public chains were excluded, along with a handful of repertoires with anomalous nucleotide sharing. Imported from immuneACCESS, the table was reduced by TCRdb to in-frame sequences with V and J called. These copies leave out some clones; in studies compared against another copy, an unresolved V gene accounts for under half, and the cause of the remainder is not known. V and J calls and clone size are copied from that table; D and trimming were computed from the DNA. Present in this sample are some 100,000 clones, about three quarters of which were seen just once. More than 10% of the sample belongs to the ten largest clones.

Here V drops 5 bases and J drops 0 bases, and the junction holds 5 bases not matched to any gene. The germline V gene provides CDR1 SGHTA and CDR2 FQGTGA. The CDR3, cysteine through phenylalanine, is 17 amino acids long. The read is trimmed to its CDR3 DNA, 51 bases read in frame from base 1. The source of the sample is a study of cytomegalovirus exposure and HLA in healthy donors (TCRdb year 2017). Regarding the complete study: According to an earlier analysis of several hundred of the donors, about 170 million T cells yielded 117 million unique TCR beta sequences and 276 Gb of sequence data. An early release that covered fewer than 750 HLA-typed donors contained around 300 gigabases of sequencing data and approximately 85 million unique TCR sequences. Among the roughly 400 genotyped donors, about 85% belonged to the genetic ancestry cluster associated with self-reported Caucasian donors. The study aimed to test whether signatures of past pathogen exposure could be identified by cataloging public T cell receptors. Using immunosequencing, the study profiled T cell repertoires from approximately 700 subjects and related those repertoires to cytomegalovirus serostatus. In addition to the first cohort of 666 subjects, a separate validation cohort of over 90 different subjects was used. To predict cytomegalovirus infection status, the study brought together high-throughput TCR immunosequencing, statistical association of individual TCRs with disease status, and machine learning. In a later analysis, previously published TCR beta repertoires from 670 or so donors were re-analyzed and high-resolution HLA genotyping was added so that TCR occurrence patterns could be studied. In the later analysis, no new phenotypic data were used to find candidate immune exposures; instead, reliance was placed on TCR beta sequences and their occurrence across donors. An earlier analysis of several hundred of the donors applied high-throughput TCR beta sequencing to assess whether each TCR beta V gene segment acted as functional or pseudogenic. Donor age, sex, ethnicity and CMV serostatus were collected together with the repertoire data. A later genetic analysis used genome-wide SNP genotypes for about 60% of the roughly 700 donors, treating that subset as a discovery cohort. Every repertoire in the discovery cohort had been generated on one and the same sequencing platform. HLA typing included class I and class II loci at four-digit resolution. The number of donors typed differed by locus, with 629-630 for A, B, C, DRB1 and DQB1, around 500 for DQA1, 600 to 610 for DPA1, and some 440 for DPB1. Roughly 5 DR-DQ haplotypes were handled as single units for association and clustering, since linkage in the cohort was strong. Among 350 to 400 genotyped donors of the cohort, an average of approximately 250,000 unique TCR beta nucleotide sequences were sequenced per donor, roughly 20% of them non-productive. Results and caveats for the whole study, not just this receptor: According to a later genetic analysis, donors in an Asian-associated ancestry cluster had fewer N-insertions in productive TCRs than the roughly 670-donor mean. The 87-base-pair reads could not distinguish some IMGT-functional V segments, including TRBV6-2 and TRBV6-3, so those segments were excluded. In the study, about 150 TCR beta chains were listed as associated with cytomegalovirus. A later genetic analysis associated a missense DCLRE1C variant with V-gene and J-gene trimming of TCR beta chains, and an independent cohort replicated the association. CMV serostatus was the only immune exposure information available for the cohort. A further reported finding was that TCR beta sequences accurately predicted the HLA-A and HLA-B alleles for most subjects in the first cohort. In an earlier analysis of approximately 590 of the donors, most TCR beta V segments were observed in productive rearrangements about 87% or about 30% of the time, broadly matching IMGT annotations. This cohort had only TCR beta chains sequenced, and the lack of alpha or paired-chain data limited which features could be detected. The authors suggested that the approach could potentially be extended to other disease states and immunological phenotypes. The classifier was reported to diagnose cytomegalovirus status with high specificity and sensitivity in both the original and validation cohorts. Several of the top co-occurrence clusters appeared to be linked to parvovirus B19, influenza, CMV and Epstein-Barr virus, according to a later analysis. While some public TCRs were present in many individuals, most TCR sequences turned up only very rarely across donors. Sequencing depth was assumed to be roughly uniform across donors in the presence/absence analyses, though that assumption may not hold. Because counts were too low, some 16 rarely observed V segments, including chromosome 9 orphons, were excluded from the earlier analysis of roughly 580 of the donors. A later analysis associated about 16,000 TCR beta sequences with specific HLA alleles at a false discovery rate of 0.05. When HLA alleles, especially DR and DQ, strongly co-occurred, TCR associations were difficult to assign to individual alleles. According to a later analysis, TCR association rates differed among HLA loci, with DRB1 alleles showing the most associated TCRs and HLA-C alleles showing the fewest. In vitro tests confirmed that a few of the cytomegalovirus-associated TCR beta chains recognize cytomegalovirus antigens. Compared with equally common non-associated chains, HLA-associated TCR beta chains in a later analysis were more clonally expanded and had lower generation probabilities. Linkage disequilibrium might explain the correlated functional status among segregating V segments, but an unknown experimental factor could not be excluded. Most CMV-associated TCR beta chains appeared to be HLA-restricted in a later analysis, and the HLA associations seemed to be driven largely by CMV exposure. A cluster of highly shared sequence variants was judged likely to represent a technical artifact of the sequencing pipeline. Because some donors lacked HLA typing at each locus, the association tests relied only on the typed subset.

The cohort was made up of around 720 healthy bone marrow donors. At the time of sampling, every cohort member was nominally healthy, though immune exposures that went unrecorded were likely present. The donor tested CMV seropositive, placing the donor among the 289 seropositive members of the cohort. Every donor gave a peripheral blood sample, and the peripheral blood mononuclear cells from that sample were used for TCR beta sequencing. The Qiagen DNeasy Blood Extraction Kit was used to extract genomic DNA from the blood cell samples. Sample: PBMCs. The receptor chain draws on TRBV7-3 and TRBJ2-6, and TRBD1 aligns with 9 junction nucleotides. The sequence was collected from a woman in her thirties or forties in good health and CMV-seropositive. In nucleotides, the sequence is TGTGCCAGCAGCCCCCGACAGGGGGTCTCTGGGGCCAACGTCCTGACTTTC. It translates to CASSPRQGVSGANVLTF.